The 24 T cell receptor beta chains listed next were all sequenced from one sample in a study of beta chain features in type 1 diabetes. Every isolated RNA sample was fully reverse transcribed, so sequencing captured expressed TCRB transcripts. The assay was immunoSEQ multiplex PCR, and TCRdb's table has in-frame clones only and misses some. Of more than 200,000 clones listed, 16% are singletons. Broader study findings: In every one of the four CD4+ subsets, TCRB CDR3s were moderately but significantly shorter in Type 1 diabetes patients.

Antigen specificity for these receptors is unknown. The sample was naive CD4+ T cells from blood. The receptors here all came from a man aged 25-45 years with type 1 diabetes.

This CDR3 is CSVNRVLGNEQFF. Written as DNA, the CDR3 is TGCAGCGTCAACAGGGTCTTGGGCAATGAGCAGTTCTTC. J is TRBJ2-1 and V is TRBV29-1; possible D gene TRBD1, 6 bases. Trimming took off 6 bases at V and 6 bases at J, with 15 bases between the two ends. The germline V gene encodes CDR1 SQVTM and CDR2 ANQGSEA. The CDR3 totals 13 residues.

A few counts support this clone. The V and J genes are TRBV7-9 and TRBJ2-5; 9 bases line up with TRBD1. The CDR3 consists of 15 residues. In germline, CDR1 is SEHNR, CDR2 FQNEAQ (reference sequence). Unmatched junction bases numbered 9, after V lost 5 bases and J lost 5 bases. The CDR3 nucleotides are TGTGCCAGCAGCACAGCGGGACAGGGATTTGAGACCCAGTACTTC. Protein product: CASSTAGQGFETQYF.

This chain joins TRBV7-2 and TRBJ2-3, with D unclear. CDR3 length equals 15 residues. Trimming removed 5 bases from V and 1 base from J, with 13 bases in between. CDR1 is SGHTA and CDR2 is FQGNSA in the germline V gene. In DNA form, the CDR3 reads TGTGCCAGCAGCCCGTTCGGCGGACGCACAGATACGCAGTATTTT. This translates into CASSPFGGRTDTQYF.

V is TRBV6-1 and J is TRBJ2-5, with D possibly TRBD2 on 5 matching bases. The CDR3 totals 15 residues. V was pared by 4 bases and J by 4 bases, with 16 bases between. Germline CDR1 and CDR2: MNHNS and SASEGT. CDR3 nucleotides: TGTGCCAGCAGTGGGGCGTCTCTCGGAGGAGAGACCCAGTACTTC. Translated, it gives CASSGASLGGETQYF.

There are a few counts of this clone. The chain is built from TRBV29-1 and TRBJ2-2; D remains ambiguous. V lost 6 bases to trimming and J lost 0 bases, with 8 bases between them. Germline CDR1 and CDR2: SQVTM and ANQGSEA. The CDR3 is 13 amino acids. The CDR3 nucleotides read TGCAGCGTCACCTGGGCGAACACCGGGGAGCTGTTTTTT. Translation: CSVTWANTGELFF.

This clone has just a few counts. This rearrangement joins TRBV30 to TRBJ2-5; 9 bases agree with TRBD1. The V segment lost 2 bases and the J segment 1 base; nucleotides outside the gene matches: 5. The CDR3 is made up of 15 amino acids. Germline loops: CDR1 GTSNPN, CDR2 SVGIG (reference sequence). Written as DNA, the CDR3 is TGTGCCTGGAGTCACAGGGGGCGCACCCAAGAGACCCAGTACTTC. The encoded protein is CAWSHRGRTQETQYF.

The chain uses TRBV29-1 and TRBJ1-1; D remains unclear. The CDR3 covers 12 residues. From germline, CDR1 is SQVTM and CDR2 ANQGSEA. V was clipped by 4 bases and J by 5 bases, with 11 bases between them. The CDR3 nucleotides are TGCAGCGTTGGGGCGATTTATACTGAAGCTTTCTTT. Translated: CSVGAIYTEAFF.

This clone was seen a few times. CDR3 sequence reads: CSGFDGKTYEQYF. Here the CDR3 DNA reads TGCAGCGGATTCGACGGTAAAACCTACGAGCAGTACTTC. The V and J genes are TRBV29-1 and TRBJ2-7, with D unresolved. The CDR3 has 13 residues. The V gene's germline CDR1 is SQVTM and CDR2 ANQGSEA. Trimming left V 7 bases short and J 2 bases short, with 15 bases between.

The J gene is TRBJ2-1, the V gene TRBV28; D ambiguous. Trimming took off 4 bases at V and 2 bases at J, with 3 bases between the two ends. The CDR3 consists of 12 residues. CDR1 and CDR2 from the germline V gene are MDHEN and SYDVKM. The CDR3 DNA reads as TGTGCCAGCAGTTCCCCCTACAATGAGCAGTTCTTC. Protein: CASSSPYNEQFF.

This chain connects TRBV7-2 to TRBJ2-5, with D possibly matching TRBD1 (6 bases). The CDR3 totals 15 residues. Deletions cut 3 bases from V and 1 base from J, with 12 bases between. Germline V gene data show CDR1 as SGHTA and CDR2 as FQGNSA. CDR3 sequence (DNA): TGTGCCAGCAGCTTGATGCAGGGGACCCAAGAGACCCAGTACTTC. This gives the protein CASSLMQGTQETQYF.

This clone occurred a few times. The V gene is TRBV5-4, the J gene TRBJ2-1; D call uncertain. V was pared by 5 bases and J by 0 bases, with 9 bases between. CDR1 is SGHNT and CDR2 is YYREEE in the germline V gene (reference sequence). CDR3 length: 14 residues. The CDR3 sequence: CASRRKSSYNEQFF. The DNA of the CDR3 is TGTGCCAGCAGGAGGAAGAGCTCCTACAATGAGCAGTTCTTC. Together with reference TRBV5-4 and TRBJ2-1, the CDR3 gives the full variable domain: ETGVTQSPTHLIKTRGQQVTLRCSSQSGHNTVSWYQQALGQGPQFIFQYYREEENGRGNFPPRFSGLQFPNYSSELNVNALELDDSALYLCASRRKSSYNEQFFGPGTRLTVL.

The chain has TRBV5-4 and TRBJ1-2, with D tentatively TRBD1 (5 bases). Trimming shortened V by 2 bases and J by 5 bases, and 10 bases separated the two germline ends. Germline-derived CDR1 and CDR2 are SGHNT and YYREEE (reference sequence). CDR3 size: 13 residues. This chain's CDR3 is CASSLGTSYGYTF. The CDR3 nucleotides read TGTGCCAGCAGCTTAGGGACCTCTTATGGCTACACCTTC.

The chain is built from TRBV7-2 and TRBJ2-3, with TRBD2 matching over 8 bases. The CDR3 consists of 17 residues. Germline V CDR1 and CDR2: SGHTA, FQGNSA. The trim removed 4 bases at V and 5 bases at J, leaving 14 bases unmatched. Here the CDR3 reads CASSSPVSGRVGDTQYF. The CDR3 DNA follows: TGTGCCAGCAGCTCCCCTGTGAGCGGGAGAGTTGGAGATACGCAGTATTTT. Supplemented by reference TRBV7-2 and TRBJ2-3, the full variable domain reads GAGVSQSPSNKVTEKGKDVELRCDPISGHTALYWYRQSLGQGLEFLIYFQGNSAPDKSGLPSDRFSAERTGGSVSTLTIQRTQQEDSAVYLCASSSPVSGRVGDTQYFGPGTRLTVL.

Only a few counts were recorded for this clone. CDR3 protein: CAGSGRRFADTQYF. The CDR3 coding sequence is TGTGCCGGTAGCGGGAGAAGGTTCGCAGATACGCAGTATTTT. The chain employs TRBV6-6 and TRBJ2-3; 9 positions match TRBD2. V shed 11 bases and J 4 bases; nucleotides not matched to a gene: 10. Germline V gene lookup returns CDR1 MNHNY and CDR2 SVGAGI (reference sequence). The CDR3 length is 14 residues.

This clone was seen only a few times. The chain's CDR3 is CASSPQGSGNTIYF. As DNA, the CDR3 is TGTGCCAGCAGCCCACAGGGATCTGGAAACACCATATATTTT. The chain couples TRBV7-9 to TRBJ1-3, with a possible D match to TRBD1 (6 bases). CDR3 length: 14 residues. V was clipped by 5 bases and J by 1 base, with 9 bases between them. Germline CDR1 and CDR2: SEHNR and FQNEAQ (reference sequence).

The genes are TRBV9 and TRBJ1-4, with D uncertain. CDR3 size: 13 residues. Trimming took off 0 bases at V and 1 base at J, with 1 base between the two ends. Germline CDR1 is SGDLS and CDR2 is YYNGEE. Here the CDR3 DNA reads TGTGCCAGCAGCGTAGGAACTAATGAAAAACTGTTTTTT. It encodes CASSVGTNEKLFF.

This clone has only a few counts. The chain couples TRBV30 to TRBJ2-3, with D perhaps TRBD2 (6 bases). From germline, CDR1 is GTSNPN and CDR2 SVGIG (reference sequence). This CDR3 is 12 amino acids long. V gave up 7 bases and J gave up 3 bases, with 11 bases separating them. CDR3 region: CAFGAGTDTQYF. CDR3 nucleotide sequence: TGTGCCTTTGGGGCGGGGACAGATACGCAGTATTTT.

This clone was seen a handful of times. This sequence joins TRBV30 and TRBJ2-1; D perhaps matches TRBD2 (6 bases). The germline V and J ends were trimmed by 0 bases and 9 bases, with 18 bases remaining between them. There are 15 residues in the CDR3. Germline-derived CDR1 and CDR2 are GTSNPN and SVGIG (reference sequence). As DNA, the CDR3 is TGTGCCTGGAGTGTAGCCCCCCTCCTCGGGAGTGAGCAGTTCTTC. This translates into CAWSVAPLLGSEQFF.

This clone was observed a few times. The rearrangement joins TRBV14 to TRBJ2-1; TRBD1 might be the D (6 bases). There are 15 residues in the CDR3. V was trimmed by 5 bases and J by 0 bases, leaving 11 bases between them. Looked up from germline, CDR1 is SGHDN and CDR2 is FVKESK. The CDR3 reads CASSFGQSSYNEQFF. The CDR3 DNA follows: TGTGCCAGCAGCTTCGGACAGAGCTCCTACAATGAGCAGTTCTTC.

This rearrangement joins TRBV9 to TRBJ2-3; D is undetermined. Looked up from germline, CDR1 is SGDLS and CDR2 is YYNGEE. V gave up 0 bases and J gave up 1 base, with 9 bases separating them. The CDR3 has 15 residues. CDR3 DNA: TGTGCCAGCAGCGTAGGGTCCCGTCGCACAGATACGCAGTATTTT. This translates into CASSVGSRRTDTQYF.

V is TRBV9 and J is TRBJ2-3, with D unclear. V was clipped by 6 bases and J by 4 bases, with 15 bases between them. From germline, CDR1 is SGDLS and CDR2 YYNGEE. The CDR3 runs 14 residues. The CDR3 loop is CASTISPRPDTQYF. The DNA for the CDR3 is TGTGCCAGCACCATTTCACCCCGCCCAGATACGCAGTATTTT.

Only a few counts were recorded for this clone. This chain joins TRBV30 and TRBJ2-3, with a tentative D call TRBD1 (6 bases). Germline V CDR1 and CDR2: GTSNPN, SVGIG (reference sequence). V lost 7 bases and J lost 0, with 11 bases in between. This CDR3 contains 13 residues. The CDR3 DNA sequence: TGTGCCTCAACAGGGTCTAGCACAGATACGCAGTATTTT. Protein: CASTGSSTDTQYF.

In its sample, this clone was seen a few times. The rearrangement links TRBV29-1 to TRBJ2-6; 8 bases agree with TRBD1. Germline V gene lookup returns CDR1 SQVTM and CDR2 ANQGSEA. The CDR3 sequence is 17 residues long. After removal of 0 bases from V and 2 bases from J, the junction contained 6 bases not matched to a gene. The chain's CDR3 is CSVEDKGRGPGANVLTF. CDR3 DNA: TGCAGCGTTGAAGATAAGGGCAGGGGGCCTGGGGCCAACGTCCTGACTTTC.

V gene TRBV30 combines with J gene TRBJ1-2; no reliable D call. From germline, CDR1 is GTSNPN and CDR2 SVGIG (reference sequence). Between the trimmed V and J ends, which lost 4 bases and 0 bases, there was a span of 6 bases. The length of the CDR3 is 12 residues. The CDR3 DNA is TGTGCCTGGACGTCTCCTAACTATGGCTACACCTTC. It is translated as CAWTSPNYGYTF.